This note documents a single T cell receptor (beta chain) sequence. Germline V gene lookup returns CDR1 MDHEN and CDR2 SYDVKM. The CDR3 has 15 amino acids. The V segment lost 2 bases and the J segment 6 bases; nucleotides outside the gene matches: 7. Assay: immunoSEQ multiplex PCR; the TCRdb copy retains only in-frame clones and omits some. The sample has about 46,000 clones; 75% to 90% are singletons. The sample originates from a study of blood T cell repertoires in COVID-19. This chain links TRBV28 with TRBJ2-5; the match to TRBD2 covers 9 bases. The specimen sequenced was peripheral blood. The receptor comes from a human donor in a cohort sampled during active COVID-19. The donor label of this sample is uncertain. The CDR3 DNA reads as TGTGCCAGCAGTTTACTAAGCGGGGGGATCAAGACCCAGTACTTC. This codes for CASSLLSGGIKTQYF.